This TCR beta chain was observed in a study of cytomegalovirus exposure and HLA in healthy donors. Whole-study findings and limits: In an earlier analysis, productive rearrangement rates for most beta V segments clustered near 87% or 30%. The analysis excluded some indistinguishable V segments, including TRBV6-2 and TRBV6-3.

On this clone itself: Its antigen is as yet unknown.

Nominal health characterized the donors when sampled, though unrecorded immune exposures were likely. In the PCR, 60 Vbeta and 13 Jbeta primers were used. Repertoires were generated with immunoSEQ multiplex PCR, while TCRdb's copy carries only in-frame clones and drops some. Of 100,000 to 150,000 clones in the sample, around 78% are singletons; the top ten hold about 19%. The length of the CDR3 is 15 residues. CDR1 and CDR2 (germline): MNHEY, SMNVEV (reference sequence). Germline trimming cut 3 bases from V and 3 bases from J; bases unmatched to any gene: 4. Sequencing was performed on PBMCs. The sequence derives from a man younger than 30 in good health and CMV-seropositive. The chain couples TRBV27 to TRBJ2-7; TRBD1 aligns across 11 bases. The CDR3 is CASSFSGTGGYEQYF. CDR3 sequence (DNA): TGTGCCAGCAGTTTTTCCGGGACAGGGGGCTACGAGCAGTACTTC.